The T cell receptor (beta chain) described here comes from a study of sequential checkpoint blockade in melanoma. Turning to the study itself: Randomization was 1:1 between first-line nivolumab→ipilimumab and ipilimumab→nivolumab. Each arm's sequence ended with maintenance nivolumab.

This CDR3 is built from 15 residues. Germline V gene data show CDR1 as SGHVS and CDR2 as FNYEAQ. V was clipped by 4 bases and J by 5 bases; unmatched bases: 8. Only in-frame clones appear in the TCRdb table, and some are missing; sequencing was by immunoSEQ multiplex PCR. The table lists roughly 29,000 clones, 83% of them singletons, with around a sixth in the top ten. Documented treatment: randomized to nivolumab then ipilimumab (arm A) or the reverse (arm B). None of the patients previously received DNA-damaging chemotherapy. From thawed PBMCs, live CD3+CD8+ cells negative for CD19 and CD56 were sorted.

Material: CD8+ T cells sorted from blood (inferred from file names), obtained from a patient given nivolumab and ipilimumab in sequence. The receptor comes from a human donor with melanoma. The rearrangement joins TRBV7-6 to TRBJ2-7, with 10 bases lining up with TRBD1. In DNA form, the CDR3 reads TGTGCCAGCAGCTCACCGGGACAGGGGTCTCACGAGCAGTACTTC. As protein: CASSSPGQGSHEQYF.